This T cell receptor (beta chain) emerged from a study of OX40 agonist ivuxolimab in advanced cancers. On the study more broadly: From 23 to 79 years was the age range, with a mean of approximately 63 years, and over 80% were male. Study conclusions and caveats: Compared with others, partial responders at 0.1-3.0 mg/kg displayed clonal expansion among the lowest. Low normalized T-cell clonal expansion was additionally recorded for some nonresponders. Specificity for antigen went undetermined in the expanded peripheral T cells.

V lost 1 base and J 6 bases, leaving 9 bases between the germline ends. The CDR3 loop spans 14 amino acids. Looked up from germline, CDR1 is MNHNY and CDR2 is SVGAGI (reference sequence). With regard to this clone: Its antigen is unknown.

The table came from immunoSEQ multiplex PCR; TCRdb's copy has only in-frame clones and leaves some out. The sample consists of just over 20,000 clones, approximately 87% of them appearing once. The chain has TRBV6-6 and TRBJ1-4; D is unresolved. The sample here was CD4+ or CD8+ T cells sorted from blood, taken in a trial of the OX40 agonist ivuxolimab. The sequence was collected from an adult with an advanced solid tumor such as melanoma, head and neck, liver or kidney cancer. Here the CDR3 reads CASSYWQMDEKLFF. CDR3 nucleotide sequence: TGTGCCAGCAGTTACTGGCAGATGGATGAAAAACTGTTTTTT.